This T cell receptor (beta chain) derives from a study of T-cell reconstitution after alpha-beta-depleted transplantation in children. Broader study findings: There were some patients whose high TCRbeta diversity at day 60 came from surviving recipient T cells and thymic progenitors. By about two months after transplant, alpha-beta T cells reportedly arose from several hundred graft clones that had expanded. The main origin of T-cell counts and diversity one year after transplant was newly produced T cells.

With 6 bases removed from V and 1 base from J, the gap between germline ends came to 13 bases. Looked up from germline, CDR1 is SEHNR and CDR2 is FQNEAQ (reference sequence). This CDR3 is 14 amino acids long. Unique molecular identifiers were used to barcode this TCRbeta library. TCRdb fed the PCR reads into MiXCR, producing one record per CDR3 protein. Seen here are 500,000 or so distinct CDR3 sequences, approximately 10% observed once, and the top ten hold around 15%. About this clonotype: Its specificity is unknown.

This material consisted of PBMCs, mostly from graft donor cells, taken 180 days after TCRalphabeta/CD19-depleted stem cell transplant. The receptor was isolated from a female patient aged 2 to 10 who had a stem cell transplant for aplastic anemia, so the T cells may come from the graft donor. The rearrangement uses TRBV7-9 and TRBJ2-7, with D possibly TRBD1 on 6 matching bases. For the CDR3, the DNA is TGTGCCAGCAGGCAACTTGGACAGTCCTACGAGCAGTACGTC. This gives the protein CASRQLGQSYEQYV.